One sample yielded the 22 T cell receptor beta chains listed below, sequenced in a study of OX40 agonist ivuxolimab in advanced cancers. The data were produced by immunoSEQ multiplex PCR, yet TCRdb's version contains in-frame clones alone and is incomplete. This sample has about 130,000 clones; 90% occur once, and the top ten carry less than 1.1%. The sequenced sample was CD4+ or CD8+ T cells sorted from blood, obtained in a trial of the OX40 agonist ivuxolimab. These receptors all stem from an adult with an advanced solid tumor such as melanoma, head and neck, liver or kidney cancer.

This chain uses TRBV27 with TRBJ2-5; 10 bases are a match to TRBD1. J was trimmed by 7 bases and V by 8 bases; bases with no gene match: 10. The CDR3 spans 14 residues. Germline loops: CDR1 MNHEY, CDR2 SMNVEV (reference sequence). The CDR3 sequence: CASSRGTGDRTQYF. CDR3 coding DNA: TGTGCCAGCTCCCGCGGGACAGGGGACAGGACCCAGTACTTC.

Here the CDR3 reads CASTTGVLNEKLFF. The CDR3 DNA is TGTGCCAGCACTACAGGCGTGCTTAATGAAAAACTGTTTTTT. V is TRBV2 and J is TRBJ1-4; D might be TRBD1 (5 bases). This CDR3 is 14 amino acids long. Germline V lookup: CDR1 SNHLY, CDR2 FYNNEI. V dropped 7 bases and J dropped 4 bases, with 13 bases sitting between them.

The CDR3 sequence: CASSLALVRGNNYGYTF. CDR3 nucleotides: TGTGCCAGCAGCTTAGCGCTTGTCAGGGGAAACAACTATGGCTACACCTTC. The rearrangement uses TRBV7-2 and TRBJ1-2, with a weak D call TRBD1 (6 bases). Trimming removed 0 bases at V and 2 bases at J, with 16 bases between. Per germline, CDR1 SGHTA and CDR2 FQGNSA. The CDR3 covers 17 residues.

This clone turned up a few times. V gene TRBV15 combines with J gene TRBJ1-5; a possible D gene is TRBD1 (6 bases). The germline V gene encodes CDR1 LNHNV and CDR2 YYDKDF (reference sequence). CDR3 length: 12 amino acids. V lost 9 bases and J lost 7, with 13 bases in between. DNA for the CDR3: TGTGCCACAGGGGGGGTGGACCAGCCCCAGCATTTT. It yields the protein CATGGVDQPQHF.

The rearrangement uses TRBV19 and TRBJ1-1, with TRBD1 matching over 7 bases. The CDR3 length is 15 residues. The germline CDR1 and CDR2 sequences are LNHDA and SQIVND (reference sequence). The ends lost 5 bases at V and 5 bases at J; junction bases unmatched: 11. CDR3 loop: CASSSLSGGRTEAFF. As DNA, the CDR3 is TGTGCCAGTAGTTCTCTGTCAGGGGGGAGAACTGAAGCTTTCTTT.

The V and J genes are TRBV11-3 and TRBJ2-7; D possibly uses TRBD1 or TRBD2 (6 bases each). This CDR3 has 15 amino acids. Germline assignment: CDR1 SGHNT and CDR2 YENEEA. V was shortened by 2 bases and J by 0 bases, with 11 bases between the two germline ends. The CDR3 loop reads CASSLRGRSSYEQYF. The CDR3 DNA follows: TGTGCCAGCAGCTTAAGGGGGAGGAGCTCCTACGAGCAGTACTTC.

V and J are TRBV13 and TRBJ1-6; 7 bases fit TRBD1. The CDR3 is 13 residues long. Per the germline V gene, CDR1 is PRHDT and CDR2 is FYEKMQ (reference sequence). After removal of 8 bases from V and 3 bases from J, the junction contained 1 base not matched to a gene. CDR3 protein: CASRDSYNSPLHF. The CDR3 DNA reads TGTGCCAGCCGGGACAGCTATAATTCACCCCTCCACTTT.

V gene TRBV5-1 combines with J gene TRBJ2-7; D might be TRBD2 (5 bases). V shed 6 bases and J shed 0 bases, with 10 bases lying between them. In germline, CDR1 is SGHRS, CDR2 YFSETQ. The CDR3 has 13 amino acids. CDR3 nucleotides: TGCGCCAGCAAGGACGGGGACTCCTACGAGCAGTACTTC. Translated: CASKDGDSYEQYF. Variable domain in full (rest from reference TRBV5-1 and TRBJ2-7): KAGVTQTPRYLIKTRGQQVTLSCSPISGHRSVSWYQQTPGQGLQFLFEYFSETQRNKGNFPGRFSGRQFSNSRSEMNVSTLELGDSALYLCASKDGDSYEQYFGPGTRLTVT.

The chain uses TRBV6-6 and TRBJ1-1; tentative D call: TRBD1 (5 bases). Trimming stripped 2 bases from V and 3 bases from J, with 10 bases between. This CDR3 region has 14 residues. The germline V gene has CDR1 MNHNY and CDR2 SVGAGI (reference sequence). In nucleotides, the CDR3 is TGTGCCAGCAGTTACGCGGGGGGGGACACTGAAGCTTTCTTT. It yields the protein CASSYAGGDTEAFF.

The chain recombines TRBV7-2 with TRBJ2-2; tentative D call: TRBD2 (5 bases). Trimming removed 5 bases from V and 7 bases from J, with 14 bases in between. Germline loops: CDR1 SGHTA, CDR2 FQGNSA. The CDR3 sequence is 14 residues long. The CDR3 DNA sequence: TGTGCCAGCAGCGCCCCCGTTGCGGGCGGGGAGCTGTTTTTT. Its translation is CASSAPVAGGELFF.

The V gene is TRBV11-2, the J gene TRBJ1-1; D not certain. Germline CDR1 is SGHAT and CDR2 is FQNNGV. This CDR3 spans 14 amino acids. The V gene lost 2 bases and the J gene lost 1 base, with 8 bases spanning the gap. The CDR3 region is CASSLYSGNTEAFF. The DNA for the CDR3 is TGTGCCAGCAGCTTATATTCAGGGAACACTGAAGCTTTCTTT.

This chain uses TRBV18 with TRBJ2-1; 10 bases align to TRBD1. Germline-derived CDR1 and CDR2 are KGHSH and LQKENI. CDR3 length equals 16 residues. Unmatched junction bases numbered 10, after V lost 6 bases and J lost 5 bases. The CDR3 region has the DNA TGTGCCAGCTCTCTTTTAAGACAGGGGGCCAACAATGAGCAGTTCTTC. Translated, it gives CASSLLRQGANNEQFF.

The CDR3 spells CASSSGQALNEQFF. As DNA, the CDR3 is TGTGCCAGCAGCTCAGGACAGGCGCTGAATGAGCAGTTCTTC. The genes are TRBV7-3 and TRBJ2-1; 7 nucleotides agree with TRBD1. Germline lookup yields CDR1 SGHTA and CDR2 FQGTGA. This CDR3 comprises 14 residues. With V trimmed by 4 bases and J by 7 bases, 7 bases remained unmatched.

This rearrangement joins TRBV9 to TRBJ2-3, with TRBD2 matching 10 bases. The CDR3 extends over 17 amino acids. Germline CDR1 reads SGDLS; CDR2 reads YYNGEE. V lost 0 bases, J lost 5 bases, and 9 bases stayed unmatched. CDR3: CASSVAVASGRVDTQYF. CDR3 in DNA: TGTGCCAGCAGCGTAGCTGTGGCTAGCGGGAGAGTAGATACGCAGTATTTT.

CDR3 bases: TGTGCCATCAGTGCAACTAGCGGGAGGGCCTCCTACAATGAGCAGTTCTTC. It translates to CAISATSGRASYNEQFF. The rearrangement joins TRBV10-3 to TRBJ2-1; 13 bases are a match to TRBD2. Trimming took 4 bases from V and 0 from J; bases not matched to a gene: 3. Germline V gene lookup returns CDR1 ENHRY and CDR2 SYGVKD. This CDR3 has 17 residues.

The CDR3 is CATSPSQAGTDTQYF. CDR3 DNA: TGTGCCACCAGCCCAAGTCAGGCGGGCACAGATACGCAGTATTTT. The rearrangement links TRBV15 to TRBJ2-3; no clear D gene. The CDR3 is made up of 15 amino acids. Germline CDR1 reads LNHNV; CDR2 reads YYDKDF (reference sequence). V lost 5 bases, J lost 1 base, and 13 bases lay in between.

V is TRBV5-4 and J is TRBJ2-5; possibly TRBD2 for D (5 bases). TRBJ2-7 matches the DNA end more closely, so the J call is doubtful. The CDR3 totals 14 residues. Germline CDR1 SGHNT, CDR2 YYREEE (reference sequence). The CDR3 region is CASSAARGNYEQYF. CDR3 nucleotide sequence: TGTGCCAGCAGCGCCGCCCGAGGGAACTACGAGCAGTACTTC.

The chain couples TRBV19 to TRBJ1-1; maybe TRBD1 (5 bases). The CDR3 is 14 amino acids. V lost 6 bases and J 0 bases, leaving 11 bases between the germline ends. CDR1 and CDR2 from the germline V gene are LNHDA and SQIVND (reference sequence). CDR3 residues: CASRWDGMNTEAFF. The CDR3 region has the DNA TGTGCCAGTAGGTGGGACGGTATGAACACTGAAGCTTTCTTT.

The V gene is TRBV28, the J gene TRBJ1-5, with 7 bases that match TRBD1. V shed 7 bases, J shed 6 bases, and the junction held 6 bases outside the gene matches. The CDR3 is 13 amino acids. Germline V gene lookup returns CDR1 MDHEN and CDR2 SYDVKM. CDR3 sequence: CASTTGVVQPQHF. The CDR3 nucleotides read TGTGCCAGCACCACAGGGGTTGTTCAGCCCCAGCATTTT.

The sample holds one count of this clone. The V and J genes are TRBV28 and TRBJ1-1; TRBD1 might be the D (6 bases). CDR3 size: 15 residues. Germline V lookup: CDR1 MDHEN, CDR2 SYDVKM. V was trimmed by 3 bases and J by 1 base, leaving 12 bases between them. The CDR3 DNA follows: TGTGCCAGCAGTTTGGGGGGGGCCAGGAACACTGAAGCTTTCTTT. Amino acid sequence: CASSLGGARNTEAFF. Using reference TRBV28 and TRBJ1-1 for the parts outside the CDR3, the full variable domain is DVKVTQSSRYLVKRTGEKVFLECVQDMDHENMFWYRQDPGLGLRLIYFSYDVKMKEKGDIPEGYSVSREKKERFSLILESASTNQTSMYLCASSLGGARNTEAFFGQGTRLTVV.

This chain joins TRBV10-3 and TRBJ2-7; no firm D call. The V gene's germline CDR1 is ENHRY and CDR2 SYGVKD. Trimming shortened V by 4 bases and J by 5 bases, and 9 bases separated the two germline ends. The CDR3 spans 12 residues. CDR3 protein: CAISAERDEQYF. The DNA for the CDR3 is TGTGCCATCAGTGCCGAAAGGGACGAGCAGTACTTC.

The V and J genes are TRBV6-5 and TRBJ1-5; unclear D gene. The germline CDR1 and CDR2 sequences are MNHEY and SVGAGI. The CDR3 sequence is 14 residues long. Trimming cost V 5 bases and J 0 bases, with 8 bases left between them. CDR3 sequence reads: CASSGDYSNQPQHF. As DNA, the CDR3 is TGTGCCAGCAGTGGAGATTATAGCAATCAGCCCCAGCATTTT.